This T cell receptor beta chain originates from a study of T cells in Graves' hyperthyroidism and ophthalmopathy. Study overall: At initial diagnosis, before any treatment had begun, peripheral blood was obtained.

General study points: Progression to ophthalmopathy was predicted a median of about six months early.

Diagnostic decisions used clinical symptoms, serum thyroxine and TRAb, thyroid ultrasound and orbital computed tomography. Isolation of PBMCs was performed on 8.5 to 10 ml fresh peripheral blood. Amplification of TCR beta CDR3 regions used RNA as the template. HTBI primers drove first-round RT-PCR of the TCR CDR3. TCRdb processed the multiplex PCR reads anew with MiXCR; each CDR3 protein has one entry. This repertoire shows about 480,000 distinct CDR3 sequences, less than 25% found once; its top ten account for around 47%. This CDR3 has 15 amino acids. The germline V gene encodes CDR1 LNHDA and CDR2 SQIVND (reference sequence). V lost 7 bases to trimming and J lost 0 bases; unmatched junction nucleotides: 7. This clonotype was found a few times. Its antigen remains unknown.

Sequences were obtained from blood. This chain joins TRBV19 and TRBJ1-1; 8 bases line up with TRBD1. This clonotype was sampled from an older woman with Graves' ophthalmopathy. The CDR3 DNA follows: TGTGCCAGTAACACCCTGACAGGGGTGAACACTGAAGCTTTCTTT. The encoded protein is CASNTLTGVNTEAFF.